Listed below are T cell receptor beta chains from one sample, sequenced in a study of vaccination effects on CD4 cells after COVID-19. Their recognized antigens are unknown. Libraries were prepared by immunoSEQ multiplex PCR; TCRdb keeps only in-frame clonotypes and omits some of them. The top ten clones hold roughly 2% of a sample with roughly 55,000 clones, about 73% of them seen once. Sequenced material: CD4+ T cells from PBMCs cultured with HCoV-OC43 spike peptides, taken after COVID-19 vaccination. All receptors come from a human donor who received a COVID-19 vaccine. Each CDR3 is given with its conserved first and last residue. D genes are given only for firm matches. A row's size may be missing; if present it is once, few, many or a size class.

J gene: TRBJ1-2; clone size: few; V gene: TRBV2; D gene: TRBD1; CDR3 length: 12; CDR3 DNA: TGTGCCAGCCGGGACAGGGGTTATGGCTACACCTTC; CDR3 protein: CASRDRGYGYTF
J gene: TRBJ2-5; clone size: -; V gene: TRBV2; D gene: -; CDR3 length: 12; CDR3 DNA: TGTGCCAGCAGTCAACTCCAAGAGACCCAGTACTTC; CDR3 protein: CASSQLQETQYF
J gene: TRBJ1-1; clone size: -; V gene: TRBV5-4; D gene: -; CDR3 length: 14; CDR3 DNA: TGTGCCAGCAGCTTGGCAGGAGCTGCCACTGAAGCTTTCTTT; CDR3 protein: CASSLAGAATEAFF
J gene: TRBJ2-3; clone size: -; V gene: TRBV5-1; D gene: TRBD2; CDR3 length: 16; CDR3 DNA: TGCGCCAGCAGCTTGCTCGGGGGGGTTGGCACAGATACGCAGTATTTT; CDR3 protein: CASSLLGGVGTDTQYF
J gene: TRBJ1-1; clone size: once; V gene: TRBV19; D gene: TRBD1; CDR3 length: 15; CDR3 DNA: TGTGCCAGTAGTCCCCGCCGGGACAGGCCGGCTGAAGCTTTCTTT; CDR3 protein: CASSPRRDRPAEAFF
J gene: TRBJ1-2; clone size: few; V gene: TRBV28; D gene: -; CDR3 length: 13; CDR3 DNA: TGTGCCAGCACAATCGGCCCTACCTATGGCTACACCTTC; CDR3 protein: CASTIGPTYGYTF
J gene: TRBJ1-2; clone size: -; V gene: TRBV20-1; D gene: -; CDR3 length: 13; CDR3 DNA: TGCAGTGCTAGTAACCGGGACAACTATGGCTACACCTTC; CDR3 protein: CSASNRDNYGYTF
J gene: TRBJ2-5; clone size: -; V gene: TRBV6-1; D gene: -; CDR3 length: 16; CDR3 DNA: TGTGCCAGCAGTGAAACGTCTCAGGTATACCAAGAGACCCAGTACTTC; CDR3 protein: CASSETSQVYQETQYF
J gene: TRBJ1-2; clone size: -; V gene: TRBV9; D gene: TRBD1; CDR3 length: 16; CDR3 DNA: TGTGCCAGCAGCCCCCGGACAGGGGTCTTGAACTATGGCTACACCTTC; CDR3 protein: CASSPRTGVLNYGYTF
J gene: TRBJ2-5; clone size: -; V gene: TRBV7-9; D gene: -; CDR3 length: 14; CDR3 DNA: TGTGCCAGCAGCTCCCAGGGAATTGGGGAGACCCAGTACTTC; CDR3 protein: CASSSQGIGETQYF
J gene: TRBJ2-3; clone size: -; V gene: TRBV7-2; D gene: -; CDR3 length: 12; CDR3 DNA: TGTGCCAGCAGCTACGTGGGGGATACGCAGTATTTT; CDR3 protein: CASSYVGDTQYF
J gene: TRBJ2-5; clone size: once; V gene: TRBV7-2; D gene: TRBD2; CDR3 length: 15; CDR3 DNA: TGTGCCAGCAGCTTACTGACTAGCGGGGCGGAGACCCAGTACTTC; CDR3 protein: CASSLLTSGAETQYF
J gene: TRBJ2-6; clone size: -; V gene: TRBV9; D gene: -; CDR3 length: 15; CDR3 DNA: TGTGCCAGCACCCTCAGGGGATCTGGGGCCAACGTCCTGACTTTC; CDR3 protein: CASTLRGSGANVLTF
J gene: TRBJ2-1; clone size: -; V gene: TRBV29-1; D gene: -; CDR3 length: 11; CDR3 DNA: TGCAGCGTACGAACAGGGCCTGAGCAGTTCTTC; CDR3 protein: CSVRTGPEQFF
J gene: TRBJ2-1; clone size: few; V gene: TRBV15; D gene: -; CDR3 length: 15; CDR3 DNA: TGTGCCACCAGCAGAGGGGGCATTCCTTACAATGAGCAGTTCTTC; CDR3 protein: CATSRGGIPYNEQFF
J gene: TRBJ1-3; clone size: few; V gene: TRBV6-1; D gene: -; CDR3 length: 14; CDR3 DNA: TGTGCCAGCAGTGAGGTGAAGATTGGAAACACCATATATTTT; CDR3 protein: CASSEVKIGNTIYF
J gene: TRBJ2-5; clone size: -; V gene: TRBV19; D gene: -; CDR3 length: 16; CDR3 DNA: TGTGCCAGTAGTATTCAAGGCGGGGAGGACCAAGAGACCCAGTACTTC; CDR3 protein: CASSIQGGEDQETQYF
J gene: TRBJ1-2; clone size: -; V gene: TRBV9; D gene: TRBD1; CDR3 length: 14; CDR3 DNA: TGTGCCAGCAGCAAAGGACAGGGGCGCTATGGCTACACCTTC; CDR3 protein: CASSKGQGRYGYTF
J gene: TRBJ1-4; clone size: few; V gene: TRBV5-4; D gene: -; CDR3 length: 14; CDR3 DNA: TGTGCCAGCAGCTTGGGTTCAACGAATGAAAAACTGTTTTTT; CDR3 protein: CASSLGSTNEKLFF
J gene: TRBJ2-3; clone size: -; V gene: TRBV6-4; D gene: TRBD2; CDR3 length: 15; CDR3 DNA: TGTGCCAGCAGCGCCCAGCGGGGGAGCACAGATACGCAGTATTTT; CDR3 protein: CASSAQRGSTDTQYF
J gene: TRBJ1-5; clone size: -; V gene: TRBV2; D gene: -; CDR3 length: 15; CDR3 DNA: TGTGCCAGCAGTGAGCAGGGGATGTTAGGTCAGCCCCAGCATTTT; CDR3 protein: CASSEQGMLGQPQHF
J gene: TRBJ2-2; clone size: -; V gene: TRBV11-1; D gene: TRBD2; CDR3 length: 16; CDR3 DNA: TGTGCCAGCAGCTTTTTAGCGGGGGCGAACACCGGGGAGCTGTTTTTT; CDR3 protein: CASSFLAGANTGELFF
J gene: TRBJ2-5; clone size: -; V gene: TRBV24-1; D gene: TRBD2; CDR3 length: 18; CDR3 DNA: TGTGCCACCTCAGCCCCAAGCGGGGGGGCCGGGGGTGGAGAGACCCAGTACTTC; CDR3 protein: CATSAPSGGAGGGETQYF
J gene: TRBJ1-5; clone size: -; V gene: TRBV6-5; D gene: TRBD1; CDR3 length: 15; CDR3 DNA: TGTGCCGCTCGACGGGGACAGGGGGACAATCAGCCCCAGCATTTT; CDR3 protein: CAARRGQGDNQPQHF
J gene: TRBJ2-3; clone size: once; V gene: TRBV5-4; D gene: -; CDR3 length: 13; CDR3 DNA: TGTGCCAGCAGCTTATGGACTCTCGGTACGCAGTATTTT; CDR3 protein: CASSLWTLGTQYF
J gene: TRBJ2-2; clone size: -; V gene: TRBV7-2; D gene: -; CDR3 length: 15; CDR3 DNA: TGTGCCAGCAGCAACGTGGCGGGAAACACCGGGGAGCTGTTTTTT; CDR3 protein: CASSNVAGNTGELFF
J gene: TRBJ1-4; clone size: once; V gene: TRBV6-6; D gene: -; CDR3 length: 13; CDR3 DNA: TGTGCCAGCACCCCCGCAACTAATGAAAAACTGTTTTTT; CDR3 protein: CASTPATNEKLFF
J gene: TRBJ1-5; clone size: -; V gene: TRBV28; D gene: -; CDR3 length: 14; CDR3 DNA: TGTGCCAGCAGTTTAACAGGGTTTAAACAGCCCCAGCATTTT; CDR3 protein: CASSLTGFKQPQHF
J gene: TRBJ1-1; clone size: -; V gene: TRBV6-6; D gene: TRBD1; CDR3 length: 15; CDR3 DNA: TGTGCCAGCAGATTAGGACAGGGGAGGGTCACTGAAGCTTTCTTT; CDR3 protein: CASRLGQGRVTEAFF
J gene: TRBJ1-1; clone size: -; V gene: TRBV6-5; D gene: -; CDR3 length: 14; CDR3 DNA: TGTGCCAGCAGCGCCTCTGGGGTTAGGACTGAAGCTTTCTTT; CDR3 protein: CASSASGVRTEAFF
J gene: TRBJ2-3; clone size: few; V gene: TRBV30; D gene: TRBD1; CDR3 length: 14; CDR3 DNA: TGTGCCTGGAGCAATGGACAGGGGGGAGATACGCAGTATTTT; CDR3 protein: CAWSNGQGGDTQYF
J gene: TRBJ2-2; clone size: -; V gene: TRBV2; D gene: TRBD1; CDR3 length: 15; CDR3 DNA: TGTGCCAGCAGTGGGACAGGGGGCCCCAGTCGGGAGCTGTTTTTT; CDR3 protein: CASSGTGGPSRELFF
J gene: TRBJ1-1; clone size: -; V gene: TRBV7-3; D gene: TRBD1; CDR3 length: 15; CDR3 DNA: TGTGCCAGCAGCTCCTCCGGGACAGGGATTTCTGAAGCTTTCTTT; CDR3 protein: CASSSSGTGISEAFF
J gene: TRBJ2-5; clone size: -; V gene: TRBV5-1; D gene: TRBD1; CDR3 length: 17; CDR3 DNA: TGCGCCAGCAGTAAGGAGCTACAGGGGATCGGGGAAGAGACCCAGTACTTC; CDR3 protein: CASSKELQGIGEETQYF
J gene: TRBJ1-5; clone size: few; V gene: TRBV10-3; D gene: -; CDR3 length: 12; CDR3 DNA: TGTGCCATCAGTAACAGGGATCAGCCCCAGCATTTT; CDR3 protein: CAISNRDQPQHF
J gene: TRBJ2-3; clone size: -; V gene: TRBV7-3; D gene: TRBD2; CDR3 length: 15; CDR3 DNA: TGTGCCAGCAGCACCCCGGGACTAGGAACAGATACGCAGTATTTT; CDR3 protein: CASSTPGLGTDTQYF
J gene: TRBJ1-1; clone size: -; V gene: TRBV5-1; D gene: -; CDR3 length: 12; CDR3 DNA: TGCGCCAGCAGCTTGGGGGACACTGAAGCTTTCTTT; CDR3 protein: CASSLGDTEAFF
J gene: TRBJ1-4; clone size: -; V gene: TRBV5-1; D gene: TRBD1; CDR3 length: 15; CDR3 DNA: TGCGCCAGCAGCTCCACAGGGGCGAGAAATGAAAAACTGTTTTTT; CDR3 protein: CASSSTGARNEKLFF
J gene: TRBJ2-3; clone size: few; V gene: TRBV27; D gene: TRBD2; CDR3 length: 14; CDR3 DNA: TGTGCCAGCAGTGAACTAGCGGGGAGCGATACGCAGTATTTT; CDR3 protein: CASSELAGSDTQYF
J gene: TRBJ1-1; clone size: few; V gene: TRBV3-1/TRBV3-2; D gene: -; CDR3 length: 14; CDR3 DNA: TGTGCCAGCAGCCAAGTTGGAAGGTACACTGAAGCTTTCTTT; CDR3 protein: CASSQVGRYTEAFF
J gene: TRBJ1-1; clone size: -; V gene: TRBV7-2; D gene: -; CDR3 length: 14; CDR3 DNA: TGTGCCAGCAGCCTCGGGACGGGGAACACTGAAGCTTTCTTT; CDR3 protein: CASSLGTGNTEAFF
J gene: TRBJ1-2; clone size: -; V gene: TRBV5-6; D gene: -; CDR3 length: 15; CDR3 DNA: TGTGCCAGCAGCTGGGTTGCAGGGTCTGCAGCTGGCTACACCTTC; CDR3 protein: CASSWVAGSAAGYTF
J gene: TRBJ1-1; clone size: few; V gene: TRBV6-2/TRBV6-3; D gene: -; CDR3 length: 13; CDR3 DNA: TGTGCCAGCAGTTACAACCGGAACACTGAAGCTTTCTTT; CDR3 protein: CASSYNRNTEAFF
J gene: TRBJ2-1; clone size: -; V gene: TRBV5-1; D gene: -; CDR3 length: 13; CDR3 DNA: TGCGCCAGCAGTGCAGGGATCAGCGATGAGCAGTTCTTC; CDR3 protein: CASSAGISDEQFF